Below are 8 T cell receptor beta chains sequenced from a single sample in a study of spatial heterogeneity in lung cancer. Overall study results and limits: Intratumoral expanded alpha and beta TCR counts were found to track tumor mutation counts.

TCRdb ran MiXCR on the 5' RACE reads and lists one entry per CDR3 protein. The repertoire holds some 20,000 distinct CDR3 sequences, with more than 15% as singletons. These receptors' antigens are unknown. Time point indicated: sample taken at primary tumor resection. Sequencing was performed on lung tumor tissue, taken at surgery. These receptors came from a female donor with early-stage non-small cell lung cancer.

At least ten counts were recorded for this clonotype. This rearrangement joins TRBV29-1 to TRBJ2-3; 7 positions agree with TRBD2. CDR3 size: 15 residues. CDR1 is SQVTM and CDR2 is ANQGSEA in the germline V gene. Trimming removed 4 bases from V and 5 bases from J; junction bases left unmatched: 12. In DNA form, the CDR3 reads TGCAGCGTTGGGGCGGGAGCCACCGGAGTAGATACGCAGTATTTT. It translates to CSVGAGATGVDTQYF.

This chain uses TRBV5-1 with TRBJ2-5; TRBD1 might be the D (6 bases). Trimming pared 0 bases from V and 4 bases from J, leaving 16 bases between. This CDR3 region has 16 residues. The germline V gene has CDR1 SGHRS and CDR2 YFSETQ. The CDR3 reads CASSLVTGPLGETQYF. The CDR3 nucleotides are TGCGCCAGCAGCTTGGTGACAGGCCCCCTGGGAGAGACCCAGTACTTC.

In its sample, this clonotype was seen a few times. It is unclear where the CDR3 begins or ends on the DNA, so no DNA is shown, and the CDR3 is as TCRdb lists it. The V and J genes are TRBV7-9 and TRBJ2-7; TRBD2 is taken as the D call from the table, unchecked against the DNA. CDR1 is SEHNR and CDR2 is FQNEAQ in the germline V gene (reference sequence). The CDR3 region is 14 residues in length, termini included. The CDR3 protein is CASSLDWASGTPYF.

The chain has TRBV6-5 and TRBJ2-3; 9 bases are shared with TRBD1. This CDR3 comprises 14 residues. The V segment lost 5 bases and the J segment 4 bases; nucleotides outside the gene matches: 4. Germline V lookup: CDR1 MNHEY, CDR2 SVGAGI. For the CDR3, the DNA is TGTGCCAGCAGTGGGCGACAGGGGGCAGATACGCAGTATTTT. The encoded protein is CASSGRQGADTQYF.

This clonotype was counted at least ten times. The chain carries TRBV11-1 and TRBJ2-2; 10 nucleotides align to TRBD1. The CDR3 runs to 15 residues. After removal of 3 bases from V and 5 bases from J, the junction contained 3 bases not matched to a gene. Germline loops: CDR1 SGHAT, CDR2 FQDESV (reference sequence). The CDR3: CASSLDRGETGELFF. CDR3 sequence (DNA): TGTGCCAGCAGCTTGGACAGGGGGGAAACCGGGGAGCTGTTTTTT.

In regard to this clonotype: A much larger clone differs by one base, so this may be a read error. The chain employs TRBV11-2 and TRBJ2-1; no clear D gene. The CDR3 covers 13 residues. Germline CDR1 SGHAT, CDR2 FQNNGV. CDR3 in amino acids: CASSNGRANDQFF. CDR3 DNA: TGTGCCAGCAGCAACGGTAGGGCGAATGATCAGTTCTTC. Together with reference TRBV11-2 and TRBJ2-1, the CDR3 gives the full variable domain: EAGVAQSPRYKIIEKRQSVAFWCNPISGHATLYWYQQILGQGPKLLIQFQNNGVVDDSQLPKDRFSAERLKGVDSTLKIQPAKLEDSAVYLCASSNGRANDQFFGPGTRLTVL.

This clonotype has ten or more counts. V is TRBV12-3 or TRBV12-4 and J is TRBJ2-7, with a tentative D call TRBD2 (6 bases). The CDR3 runs to 14 residues. Trimming took off 3 bases at V and 3 bases at J, with 12 bases between the two ends. CDR3 nucleotide sequence: TGTGCCAGCAGTTTTGGCGGGGTCGGCTACGAGCAGTACTTC. It codes for CASSFGGVGYEQYF.

This clonotype was seen many times. The genes are TRBV7-8 and TRBJ2-5; 7 nucleotides align to TRBD1. V gave up 5 bases and J gave up 3 bases; unmatched junction bases: 12. This CDR3 contains 16 residues. The germline CDR1 and CDR2 sequences are SGHVS and FQNEAQ. CDR3 loop: CASSPLDRVGEETQYF. DNA of the CDR3: TGTGCCAGCAGCCCGCTCGACAGGGTCGGGGAAGAGACCCAGTACTTC.